This T cell receptor (beta chain) comes out of a study of cytotoxic CD8 clonotypes in ibrutinib-treated CLL. Study-wide context: Averaging across samples gave 255,043 productive templates and roughly 88,000 productive rearrangements.

Of note for this clone: The antigen remains unidentified.

Here immunoSEQ multiplex PCR was the method, and the copy in TCRdb shows in-frame clones only, minus some. The data show more than 200,000 clones, under 75% seen once. Study-wide points: Shared public clonotypes were rare, and on treatment they either got smaller or stayed the same.

This receptor was identified in a human donor with chronic lymphocytic leukemia. The sequenced sample was PBMCs, obtained after 24 months of ibrutinib treatment.

The CDR3 reads CASSHQALRAFF. DNA for the CDR3: TGTGCCAGCAGCCACCAAGCCCTCCGGGCTTTCTTT. V gene TRBV6-6 combines with J gene TRBJ1-1; no firm D call. The CDR3 runs to 12 residues. Between the trimmed V and J ends, which lost 6 bases and 11 bases, there was a span of 16 bases. The V gene's germline CDR1 is MNHNY and CDR2 SVGAGI (reference sequence).